This TCR beta chain came from a study of T cells in Graves' hyperthyroidism and ophthalmopathy. The source material, RNA transcripts, was used to amplify TCR beta CDR3 regions. A set of HTBI primers served as the primers for a first-round RT-PCR of the TCR CDR3. TCRdb used MiXCR to reprocess the multiplex PCR reads, holding one entry per CDR3 protein. The sample yields over 500,000 distinct CDR3 sequences, about 16% seen once. Only a few counts were recorded for this clonotype. Those patients with uncontrolled infection, other autoimmune disease, pregnancy or lactation were excluded. PBMCs were derived from around 10 ml fresh peripheral blood. This CDR3 has 16 amino acids. In germline, CDR1 is LNHDA, CDR2 SQIVND (reference sequence). The V and J ends lost 3 bases and 2 bases respectively, with 16 bases between them.

Sequencing was done on a sample of blood. The chain joins TRBV19 to TRBJ2-5, with a tentative D call TRBD2 (6 bases). The origin of this receptor is a woman aged 25 to 45 with Graves' ophthalmopathy. CDR3 DNA sequence: TGTGCCAGTAGTATCGGATGGAGGGTCGATCAAGAGACCCAGTACTTC. It translates to CASSIGWRVDQETQYF.